One and the same sample provided the 14 T cell receptor beta chains below, sequenced in a study of shared clonotypes between healthy human individuals. Sequencing used immunoSEQ multiplex PCR; TCRdb keeps in-frame clones, though not all of them. The sample holds 950,000 to 1,100,000 clones, about 70% seen once. Specimen: memory CD4+ T cells sorted from blood. Subset indicated: CD45RA-negative fraction. Receptors were obtained from a man in his late teens or twenties in good health.

The J gene is TRBJ2-7, the V gene TRBV9; a weak D match, TRBD1 (6 bases). There are 14 residues in the CDR3. The germline gives CDR1 SGDLS, CDR2 YYNGEE. V shed 1 base and J shed 2 bases, with 10 bases lying between them. CDR3: CASSVTTGPYEQYF. As DNA, the CDR3 is TGTGCCAGCAGCGTAACGACAGGCCCCTACGAGCAGTACTTC.

The V call is TRBV19, the J call TRBJ2-7; perhaps D is TRBD1 or TRBD2 (5 bases each). Trimming removed 3 bases at V and 5 bases at J, with 20 bases between. This CDR3 comprises 16 residues. CDR1 is LNHDA, CDR2 SQIVND, per germline (reference sequence). CDR3 in DNA: TGTGCCAGTAGTATCCTAGGGACGGCGTCTTATAACGAGCAGTACTTC. Amino acids: CASSILGTASYNEQYF.

This sequence joins TRBV6-5 and TRBJ2-1, with 7 bases identical to TRBD1. This CDR3 is built from 15 residues. Germline loops: CDR1 MNHEY, CDR2 SVGAGI. Losses at the gene ends were 6 bases for V and 2 bases for J; bases not matched to a gene: 7. The CDR3 protein is CASRRDRYTYNEQFF. CDR3 DNA sequence: TGTGCCAGCAGAAGGGACAGATATACCTACAATGAGCAGTTCTTC.

V usage is TRBV5-1 and J usage is TRBJ1-3, with 7 bases that match TRBD1. Germline assignment: CDR1 SGHRS and CDR2 YFSETQ. This CDR3 region has 14 residues. Trimming took 3 bases from V and 6 from J; bases not matched to a gene: 6. This chain's CDR3 is CASSSSGTVNTIYF. The CDR3, as DNA: TGCGCCAGCAGCTCTAGCGGGACAGTAAACACCATATATTTT.

The V call is TRBV7-8, the J call TRBJ2-1; 8 bases agree with TRBD1. From germline, CDR1 is SGHVS and CDR2 FQNEAQ. V was clipped by 5 bases and J by 4 bases; unmatched bases: 7. The CDR3 has 15 amino acids. CDR3 loop: CASSRSTGGYNEQFF. The CDR3 DNA is TGTGCCAGCAGCCGATCTACAGGGGGTTACAATGAGCAGTTCTTC. Looking up the rest from reference TRBV7-8 and TRBJ2-1 gives the full variable domain: GAGVSQSPRYKVAKRGQDVALRCDPISGHVSLFWYQQALGQGPEFLTYFQNEAQLDKSGLPSDRFFAERPEGSVSTLKIQRTQQEDSAVYLCASSRSTGGYNEQFFGPGTRLTVL.

The rearrangement links TRBV7-2 to TRBJ1-5; no definite D call. V was cut by 1 base and J by 6 bases, with 4 bases left in between. Germline V gene sequence: CDR1 SGHTA, CDR2 FQGNSA. The CDR3 has 12 residues. The CDR3 DNA is TGTGCCAGCAGCTTAGTGCCTCAGCCCCAGCATTTT. Translating it yields CASSLVPQPQHF. The whole variable domain, remainder taken from reference TRBV7-2 and TRBJ1-5, is GAGVSQSPSNKVTEKGKDVELRCDPISGHTALYWYRQSLGQGLEFLIYFQGNSAPDKSGLPSDRFSAERTGGSVSTLTIQRTQQEDSAVYLCASSLVPQPQHFGDGTRLSIL.

This clone was seen ten or more times. V gene TRBV5-4 combines with J gene TRBJ2-7, with 7 bases matching TRBD1. The CDR3 has 14 amino acids. Germline trimming cut 4 bases from V and 6 bases from J; bases unmatched to any gene: 10. CDR1 SGHNT and CDR2 YYREEE come from the germline V gene (reference sequence). CDR3 sequence: CASSEVGDSSEQYF. CDR3 sequence (DNA): TGTGCCAGCAGCGAGGTGGGGGACAGTTCCGAGCAGTACTTC.

This clone appeared once. The chain carries TRBV7-9 and TRBJ1-2, with a tentative D call TRBD1 (6 bases). The CDR3 totals 19 residues. The germline CDR1 and CDR2 sequences are SEHNR and FQNEAQ (reference sequence). The germline V and J ends were trimmed by 4 bases and 1 base, with 25 bases remaining between them. The CDR3 coding sequence is TGTGCCAGCAGCTGGGGGCAGTCGGTGGGCTGGGGTCATAACTATGGCTACACCTTC. Translated: CASSWGQSVGWGHNYGYTF.

The V gene is TRBV18, the J gene TRBJ2-5; D is undetermined. V shed 2 bases and J shed 5 bases, with 12 bases lying between them. CDR3 length: 14 amino acids. Germline CDR1 KGHSH, CDR2 LQKENI. The CDR3 sequence: CASSPFQRAETQYF. The CDR3, as DNA: TGTGCCAGCTCACCATTCCAGCGTGCCGAGACCCAGTACTTC.

This clone was found a few times. This rearrangement joins TRBV19 to TRBJ1-1, with 7 bases identical to TRBD1. Per the germline V gene, CDR1 is LNHDA and CDR2 is SQIVND (reference sequence). CDR3 length: 13 residues. Trimming at V came to 6 bases and at J to 4 bases, leaving 5 bases not matched to a gene. The CDR3 is CASRQGRATEAFF. The CDR3 coding sequence is TGTGCCAGTAGACAGGGGAGGGCCACTGAAGCTTTCTTT.

This clone was observed a handful of times. The chain uses TRBV6-6 and TRBJ2-3; D is undetermined. This CDR3 has 15 amino acids. V lost 0 bases and J lost 6, with 13 bases in between. The germline gives CDR1 MNHNY, CDR2 SVGAGI (reference sequence). In DNA, the CDR3 is TGTGCCAGCAGTTACTCCGGAAATAGTGCGGATACGCAGTATTTT. Its translation is CASSYSGNSADTQYF.

Comments on this clone: This sequence is one base from a far larger clone and is likely a read error. V gene TRBV2 combines with J gene TRBJ2-3; no clear D. The V gene's germline CDR1 is SNHLY and CDR2 FYNNEI. V dropped 7 bases and J dropped 0 bases, with 20 bases sitting between them. The CDR3 is 17 amino acids. Written as DNA, the CDR3 is TGTGCCAGCACCGCCACCCGGCGGCCCTCGAGCACAGATACGCAGTATTTT. Amino acids: CASTATRRPSSTDTQYF.

The V gene is TRBV6-4, the J gene TRBJ1-6; a possible D gene is TRBD1 (5 bases). The germline CDR1 and CDR2 sequences are MRHNA and SNTAGT. Trimming left V 6 bases short and J 10 bases short, with 16 bases between. The CDR3 covers 14 residues. The CDR3: CASSTGTDGSPLHF. The CDR3 DNA reads TGTGCCAGCAGCACCGGGACTGATGGGTCACCCCTCCACTTT.

This chain connects TRBV9 to TRBJ2-3; 9 bases match TRBD2. The trim removed 8 bases at V and 4 bases at J, leaving 8 bases unmatched. CDR1 is SGDLS and CDR2 is YYNGEE in the germline V gene. The CDR3 contains 14 residues. CDR3 sequence reads: CARLFAGGADTQYF. As DNA, the CDR3 is TGTGCCAGACTATTTGCGGGAGGGGCAGATACGCAGTATTTT.